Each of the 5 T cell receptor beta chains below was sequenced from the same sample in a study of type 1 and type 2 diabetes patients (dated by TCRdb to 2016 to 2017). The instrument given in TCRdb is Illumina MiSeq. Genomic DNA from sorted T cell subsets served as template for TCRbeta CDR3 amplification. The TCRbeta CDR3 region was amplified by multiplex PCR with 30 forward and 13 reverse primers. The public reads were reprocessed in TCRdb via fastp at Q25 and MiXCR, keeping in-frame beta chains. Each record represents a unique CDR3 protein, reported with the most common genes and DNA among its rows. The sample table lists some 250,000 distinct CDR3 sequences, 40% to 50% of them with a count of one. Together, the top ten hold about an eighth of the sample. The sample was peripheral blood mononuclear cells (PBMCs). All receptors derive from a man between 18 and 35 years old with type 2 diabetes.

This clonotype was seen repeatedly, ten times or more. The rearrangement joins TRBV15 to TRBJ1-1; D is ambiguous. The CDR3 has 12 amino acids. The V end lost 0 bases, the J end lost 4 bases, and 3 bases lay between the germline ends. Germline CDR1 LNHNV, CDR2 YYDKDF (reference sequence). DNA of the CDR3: TGTGCCACCAGCAGAGACGGCACTGAAGCTTTCTTT. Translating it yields CATSRDGTEAFF.

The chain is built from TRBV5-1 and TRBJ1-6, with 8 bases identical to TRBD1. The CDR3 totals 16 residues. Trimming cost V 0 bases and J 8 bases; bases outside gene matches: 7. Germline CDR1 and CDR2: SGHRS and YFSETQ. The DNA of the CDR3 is TGCGCCAGCAGCTTGGCCTGGCAGGGGGCAGATTCACCCCTCCACTTT. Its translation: CASSLAWQGADSPLHF.

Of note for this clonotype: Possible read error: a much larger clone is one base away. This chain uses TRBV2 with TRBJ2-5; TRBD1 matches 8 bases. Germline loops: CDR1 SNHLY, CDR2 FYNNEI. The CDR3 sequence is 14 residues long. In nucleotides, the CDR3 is TGTGCCGGCAGTCACCGGACAGGGCAAGAGACCCAGTACTTC. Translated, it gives CAGSHRTGQETQYF.

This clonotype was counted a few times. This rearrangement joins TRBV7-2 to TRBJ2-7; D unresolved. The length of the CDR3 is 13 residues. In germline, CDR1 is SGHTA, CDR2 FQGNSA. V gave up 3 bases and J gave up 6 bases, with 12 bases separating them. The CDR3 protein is CASSFTSSGEQYF. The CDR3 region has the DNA TGTGCCAGCAGCTTCACGAGTTCCGGCGAGCAGTACTTC. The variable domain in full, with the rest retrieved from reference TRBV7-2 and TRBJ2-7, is GAGVSQSPSNKVTEKGKDVELRCDPISGHTALYWYRQSLGQGLEFLIYFQGNSAPDKSGLPSDRFSAERTGGSVSTLTIQRTQQEDSAVYLCASSFTSSGEQYFGPGTRLTVT.

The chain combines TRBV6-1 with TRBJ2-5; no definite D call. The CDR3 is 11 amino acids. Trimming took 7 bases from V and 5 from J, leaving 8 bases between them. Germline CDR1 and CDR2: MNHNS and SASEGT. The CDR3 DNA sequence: TGTGCCAGCAAGAGTGTCGAGACCCAGTACTTC. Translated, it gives CASKSVETQYF.